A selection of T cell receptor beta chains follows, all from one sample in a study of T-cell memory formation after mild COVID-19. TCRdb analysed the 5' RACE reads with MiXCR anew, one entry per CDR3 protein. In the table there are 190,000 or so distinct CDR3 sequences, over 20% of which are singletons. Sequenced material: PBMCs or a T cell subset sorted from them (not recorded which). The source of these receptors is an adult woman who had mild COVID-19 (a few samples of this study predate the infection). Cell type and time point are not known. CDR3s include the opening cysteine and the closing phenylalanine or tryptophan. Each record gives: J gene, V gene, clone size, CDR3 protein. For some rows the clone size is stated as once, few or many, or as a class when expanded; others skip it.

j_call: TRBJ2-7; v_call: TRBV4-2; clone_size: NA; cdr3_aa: CASSQERAATYEQYF
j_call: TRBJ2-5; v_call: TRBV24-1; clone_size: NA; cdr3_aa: CATSDPLVETQYF
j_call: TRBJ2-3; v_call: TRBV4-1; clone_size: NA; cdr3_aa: CASSQEDRAVDTQYF
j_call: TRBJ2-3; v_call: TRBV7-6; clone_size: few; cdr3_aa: CASSLGTSGGLTDTQYF
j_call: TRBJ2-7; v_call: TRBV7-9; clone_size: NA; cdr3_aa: CASSLDVSSYEQYF
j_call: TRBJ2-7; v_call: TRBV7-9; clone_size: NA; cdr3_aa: CASSPLGDYEQYF
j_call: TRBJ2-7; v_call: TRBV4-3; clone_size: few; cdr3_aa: CASSQPQGSSYEQYF
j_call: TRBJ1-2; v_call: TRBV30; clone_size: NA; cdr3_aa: CAAEVGRVYGYTF
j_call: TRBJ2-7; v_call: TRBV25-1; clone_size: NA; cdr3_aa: CASSGEESGSWNEQYF
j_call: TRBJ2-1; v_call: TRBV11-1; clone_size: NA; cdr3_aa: CASSPRGFYNEQFF
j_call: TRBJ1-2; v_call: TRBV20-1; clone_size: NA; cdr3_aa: CSALPTENYGYTF
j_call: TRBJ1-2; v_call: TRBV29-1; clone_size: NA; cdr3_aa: CSVDEDRAF
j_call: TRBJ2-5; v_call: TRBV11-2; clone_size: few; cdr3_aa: CASTFGQGYETQYF
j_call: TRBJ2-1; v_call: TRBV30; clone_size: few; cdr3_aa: CAWDPGEPDEQFF
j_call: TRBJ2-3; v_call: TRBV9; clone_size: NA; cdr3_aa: CASSGGTSSMDTQYF
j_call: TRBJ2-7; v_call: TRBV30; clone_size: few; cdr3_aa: CAWSVGTGGLYEQYF
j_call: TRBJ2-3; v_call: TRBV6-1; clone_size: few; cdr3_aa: CATHSGGELTDTQYF
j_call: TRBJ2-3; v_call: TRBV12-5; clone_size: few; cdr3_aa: CASGLQGSSTDTQYF
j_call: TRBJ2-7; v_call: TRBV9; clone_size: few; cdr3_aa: CASSPPGGADEQYF
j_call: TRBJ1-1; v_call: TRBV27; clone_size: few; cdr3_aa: CASSLNVGNSEAFF
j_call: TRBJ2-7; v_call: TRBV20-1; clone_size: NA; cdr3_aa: CSARGSSGSYEQYF
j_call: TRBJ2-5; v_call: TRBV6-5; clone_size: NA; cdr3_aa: CASSQGLAVIQETQYF
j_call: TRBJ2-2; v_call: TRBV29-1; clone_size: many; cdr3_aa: CSVEQGAGELFF
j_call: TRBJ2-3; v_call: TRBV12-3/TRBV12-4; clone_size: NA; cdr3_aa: CASSGTLVYPDTQYF
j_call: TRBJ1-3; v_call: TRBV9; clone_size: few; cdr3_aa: CASSPPSGNTIYF
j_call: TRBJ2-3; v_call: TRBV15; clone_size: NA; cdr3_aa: CATSIPEGRAETGFTDTQYF
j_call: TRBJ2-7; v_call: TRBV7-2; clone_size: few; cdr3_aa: CASSPWGANEQYF
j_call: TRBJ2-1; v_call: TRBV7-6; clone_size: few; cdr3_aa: CASSDGQGSNEQFF
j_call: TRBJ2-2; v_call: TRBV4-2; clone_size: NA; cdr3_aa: CASSHDASGRSAGELFF
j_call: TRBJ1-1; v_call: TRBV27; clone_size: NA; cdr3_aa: CASSRALNTEAFF
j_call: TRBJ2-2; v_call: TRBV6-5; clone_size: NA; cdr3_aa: CASSYTSGSAGELFF
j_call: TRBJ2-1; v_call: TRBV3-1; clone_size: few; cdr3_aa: CASSQLLGEQFF
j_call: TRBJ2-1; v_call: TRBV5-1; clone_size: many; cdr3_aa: CASSNVAINEQFF
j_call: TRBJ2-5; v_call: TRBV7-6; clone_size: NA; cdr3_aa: CASSLATSGFFGAQYF
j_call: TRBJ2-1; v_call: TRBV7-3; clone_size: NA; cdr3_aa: CASSLSASSYNEQFF
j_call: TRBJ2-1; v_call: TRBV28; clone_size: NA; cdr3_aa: CASSTSASHSYNEQFF
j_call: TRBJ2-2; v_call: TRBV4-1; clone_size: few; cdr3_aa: CASSPTTELGTGELFF
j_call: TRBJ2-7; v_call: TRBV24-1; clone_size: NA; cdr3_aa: CATSDLGVYEQYF
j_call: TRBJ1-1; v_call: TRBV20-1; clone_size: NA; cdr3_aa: CSALTTGTGYRAFF